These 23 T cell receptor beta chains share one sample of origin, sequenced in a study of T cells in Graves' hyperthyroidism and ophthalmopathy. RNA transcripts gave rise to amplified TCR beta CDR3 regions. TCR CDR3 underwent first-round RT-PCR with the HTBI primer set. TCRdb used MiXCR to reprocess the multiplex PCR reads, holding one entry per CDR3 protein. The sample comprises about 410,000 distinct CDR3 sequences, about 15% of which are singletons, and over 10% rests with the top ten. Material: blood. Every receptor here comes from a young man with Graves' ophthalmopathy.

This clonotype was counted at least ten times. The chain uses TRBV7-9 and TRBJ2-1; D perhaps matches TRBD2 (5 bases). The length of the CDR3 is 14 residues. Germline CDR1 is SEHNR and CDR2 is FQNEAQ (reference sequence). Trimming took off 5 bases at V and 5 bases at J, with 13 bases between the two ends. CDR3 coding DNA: TGTGCCAGCAGCCCAAGGGTCGGGGACAATGAGCAGTTCTTC. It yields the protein CASSPRVGDNEQFF.

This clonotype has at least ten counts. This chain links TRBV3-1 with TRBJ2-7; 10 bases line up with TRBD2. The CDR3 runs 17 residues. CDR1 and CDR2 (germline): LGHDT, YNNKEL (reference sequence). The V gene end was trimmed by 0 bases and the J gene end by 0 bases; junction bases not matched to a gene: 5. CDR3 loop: CASSQDQLAGSSYEQYF. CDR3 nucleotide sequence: TGTGCCAGCAGCCAAGACCAACTAGCGGGGAGCTCCTACGAGCAGTACTTC.

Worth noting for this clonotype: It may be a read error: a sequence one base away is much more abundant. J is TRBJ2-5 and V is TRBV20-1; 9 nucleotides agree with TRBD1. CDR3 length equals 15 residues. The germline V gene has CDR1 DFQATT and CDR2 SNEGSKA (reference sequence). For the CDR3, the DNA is TGCAGTGCTTCCCCCGGGACAGGGAACCAAGTGACCCAGTACTTC. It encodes CSASPGTGNQVTQYF.

The CDR3 loop reads CASSRTGNEQYF. In DNA form, the CDR3 reads TGTGCCAGCAGTCGGACAGGGAACGAGCAGTACTTC. The rearrangement uses TRBV11-3 and TRBJ2-7; the match to TRBD1 covers 8 bases. This CDR3 contains 12 residues. The trim removed 6 bases at V and 5 bases at J, leaving 3 bases unmatched. From germline, CDR1 is SGHNT and CDR2 YENEEA.

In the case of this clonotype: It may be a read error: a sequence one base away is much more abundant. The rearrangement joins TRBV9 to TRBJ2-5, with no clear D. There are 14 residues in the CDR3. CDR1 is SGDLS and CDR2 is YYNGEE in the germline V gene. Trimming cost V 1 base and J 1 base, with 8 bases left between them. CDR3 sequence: CASSVSAVQETQYF. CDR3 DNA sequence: TGTGCCAGCAGCGTAAGCGCAGTCCAAGAGACCCAGTACTTC. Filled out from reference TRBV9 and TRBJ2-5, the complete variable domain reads DSGVTQTPKHLITATGQRVTLRCSPRSGDLSVYWYQQSLDQGLQFLIQYYNGEERAKGNILERFSAQQFPDLHSELNLSSLELGDSALYFCASSVSAVQETQYFGPGTRLLVL.

The CDR3 DNA sequence: TGTGCCAGCAGGGGGACTAGCGGCAGGGCCTTTGAGCAGTTCTTC. Protein product: CASRGTSGRAFEQFF. The J gene is TRBJ2-1, the V gene TRBV6-1; 11 bases line up with TRBD2. The CDR3 is 15 residues long. CDR1 is MNHNS, CDR2 SASEGT, per germline. With V trimmed by 6 bases and J by 9 bases, 10 bases remained unmatched.

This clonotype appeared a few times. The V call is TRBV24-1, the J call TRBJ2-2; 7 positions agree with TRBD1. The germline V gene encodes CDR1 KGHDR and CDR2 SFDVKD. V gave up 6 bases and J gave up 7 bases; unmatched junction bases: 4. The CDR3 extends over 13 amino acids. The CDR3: CATSPGGIGELFF. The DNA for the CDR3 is TGTGCCACCAGTCCAGGGGGTATCGGGGAGCTGTTTTTT.

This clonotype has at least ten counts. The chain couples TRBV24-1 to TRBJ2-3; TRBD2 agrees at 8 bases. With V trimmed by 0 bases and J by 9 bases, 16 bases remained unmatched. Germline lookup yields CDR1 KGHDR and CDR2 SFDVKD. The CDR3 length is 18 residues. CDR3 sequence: CATSDLQGLAGTPKTQYF. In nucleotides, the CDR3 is TGTGCCACCAGTGATTTGCAGGGGCTAGCGGGCACCCCCAAAACGCAGTATTTT.

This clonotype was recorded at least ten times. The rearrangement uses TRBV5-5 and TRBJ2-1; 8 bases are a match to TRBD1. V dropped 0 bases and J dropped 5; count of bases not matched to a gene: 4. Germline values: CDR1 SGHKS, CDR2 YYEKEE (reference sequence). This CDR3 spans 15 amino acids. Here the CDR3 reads CASSLGTGLNNEQFF. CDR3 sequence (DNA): TGTGCCAGCAGCTTGGGGACAGGGTTGAACAATGAGCAGTTCTTC.

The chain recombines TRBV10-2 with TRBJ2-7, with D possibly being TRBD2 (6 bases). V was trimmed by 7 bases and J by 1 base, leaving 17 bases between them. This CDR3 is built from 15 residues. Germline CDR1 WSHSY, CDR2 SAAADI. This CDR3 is CASMTRVGGSYEQYF. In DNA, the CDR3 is TGCGCCAGCATGACCCGGGTGGGGGGTTCCTACGAGCAGTACTTC.

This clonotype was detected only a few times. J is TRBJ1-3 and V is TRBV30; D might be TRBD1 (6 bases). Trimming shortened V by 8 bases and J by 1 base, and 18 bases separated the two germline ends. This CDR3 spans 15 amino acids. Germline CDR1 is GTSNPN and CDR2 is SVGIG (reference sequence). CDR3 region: CAGLWGARSGNTIYF. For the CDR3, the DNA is TGTGCCGGCCTTTGGGGGGCAAGGTCTGGAAACACCATATATTTT.

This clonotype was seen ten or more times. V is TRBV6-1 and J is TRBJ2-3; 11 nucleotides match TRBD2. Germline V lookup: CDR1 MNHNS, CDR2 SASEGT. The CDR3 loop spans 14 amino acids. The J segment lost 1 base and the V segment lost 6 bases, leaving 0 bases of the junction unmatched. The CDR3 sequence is CASRTSGGTDTQYF. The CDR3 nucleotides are TGTGCCAGCAGGACTAGCGGGGGCACAGATACGCAGTATTTT.

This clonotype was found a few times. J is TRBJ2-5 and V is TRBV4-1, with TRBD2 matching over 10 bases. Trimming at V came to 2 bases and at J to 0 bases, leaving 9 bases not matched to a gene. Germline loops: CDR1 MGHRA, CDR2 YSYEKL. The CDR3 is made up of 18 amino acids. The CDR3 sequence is CASSQLGLAPWYQETQYF. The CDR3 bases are TGCGCCAGCAGCCAACTGGGACTAGCGCCTTGGTACCAAGAGACCCAGTACTTC.

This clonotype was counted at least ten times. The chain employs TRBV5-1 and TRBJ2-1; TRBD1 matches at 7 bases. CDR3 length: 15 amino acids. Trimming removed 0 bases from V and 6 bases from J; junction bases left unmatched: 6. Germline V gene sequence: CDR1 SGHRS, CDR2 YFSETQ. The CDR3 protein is CASSLEGGRGNEQFF. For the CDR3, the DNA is TGCGCCAGCAGCTTGGAAGGGGGCAGGGGCAATGAGCAGTTCTTC.

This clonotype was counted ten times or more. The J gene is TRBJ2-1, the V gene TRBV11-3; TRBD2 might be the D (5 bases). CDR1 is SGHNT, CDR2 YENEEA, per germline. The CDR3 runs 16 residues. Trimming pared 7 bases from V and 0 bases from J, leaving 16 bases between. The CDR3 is CASTIARRSSYNEQFF. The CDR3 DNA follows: TGTGCCAGCACCATAGCGCGAAGGAGCTCCTACAATGAGCAGTTCTTC.

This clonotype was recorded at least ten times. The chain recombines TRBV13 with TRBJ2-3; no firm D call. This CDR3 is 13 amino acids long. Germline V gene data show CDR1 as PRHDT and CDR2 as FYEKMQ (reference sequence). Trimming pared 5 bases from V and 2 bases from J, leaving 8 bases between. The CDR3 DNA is TGTGCCAGCAGCCCACCGGCCACAGATACGCAGTATTTT. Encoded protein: CASSPPATDTQYF. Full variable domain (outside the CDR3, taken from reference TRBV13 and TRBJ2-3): AAGVIQSPRHLIKEKRETATLKCYPIPRHDTVYWYQQGPGQDPQFLISFYEKMQSDKGSIPDRFSAQQFSDYHSELNMSSLELGDSALYFCASSPPATDTQYFGPGTRLTVL.

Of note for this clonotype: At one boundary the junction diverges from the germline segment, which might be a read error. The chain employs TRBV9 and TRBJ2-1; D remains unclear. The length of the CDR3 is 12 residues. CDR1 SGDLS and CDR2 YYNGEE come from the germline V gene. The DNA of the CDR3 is TGTGCCAGCAGCGGTACCGGCAATGAGCAGTCCTTC. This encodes CASSGTGNEQSF. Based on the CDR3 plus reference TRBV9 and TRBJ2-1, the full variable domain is DSGVTQTPKHLITATGQRVTLRCSPRSGDLSVYWYQQSLDQGLQFLIQYYNGEERAKGNILERFSAQQFPDLHSELNLSSLELGDSALYFCASSGTGNEQSFGPGTRLTVL.

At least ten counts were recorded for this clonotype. In DNA form, the CDR3 reads TGTGCCAGCAGTCCAATCTCCTACGAGCAGTACTTC. Translating it yields CASSPISYEQYF. This rearrangement joins TRBV12-3 or TRBV12-4 to TRBJ2-7; D is ambiguous. The CDR3 runs 12 residues. V was clipped by 5 bases and J by 0 bases, with 5 bases between them.

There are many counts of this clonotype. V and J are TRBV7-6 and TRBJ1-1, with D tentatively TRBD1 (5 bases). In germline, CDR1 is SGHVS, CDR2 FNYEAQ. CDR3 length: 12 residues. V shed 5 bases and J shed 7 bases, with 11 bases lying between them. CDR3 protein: CASSRGDGEAFF. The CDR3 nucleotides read TGTGCCAGCAGCCGGGGGGATGGTGAAGCTTTCTTT.

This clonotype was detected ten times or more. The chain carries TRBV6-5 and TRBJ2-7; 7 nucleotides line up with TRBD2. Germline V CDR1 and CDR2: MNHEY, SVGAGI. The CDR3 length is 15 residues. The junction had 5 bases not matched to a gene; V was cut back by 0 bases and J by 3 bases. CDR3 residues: CASSYSIQRDYEQYF. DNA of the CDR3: TGTGCCAGCAGTTACTCGATACAGCGGGACTACGAGCAGTACTTC.

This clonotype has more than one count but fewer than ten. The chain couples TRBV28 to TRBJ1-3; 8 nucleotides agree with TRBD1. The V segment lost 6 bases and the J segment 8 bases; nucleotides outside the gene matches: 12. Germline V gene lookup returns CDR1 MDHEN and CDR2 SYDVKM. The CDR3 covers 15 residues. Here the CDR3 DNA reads TGTGCCAGCAGCCAAGCGGGGCAGGGGGCGCACACCATATATTTT. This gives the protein CASSQAGQGAHTIYF.

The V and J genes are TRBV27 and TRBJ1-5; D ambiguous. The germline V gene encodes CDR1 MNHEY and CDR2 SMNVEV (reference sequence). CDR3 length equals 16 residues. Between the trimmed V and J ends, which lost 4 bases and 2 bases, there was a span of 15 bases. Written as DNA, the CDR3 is TGTGCCAGCAGTTCCCGGGTCATAAACGGCAATCAGCCCCAGCATTTT. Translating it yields CASSSRVINGNQPQHF.

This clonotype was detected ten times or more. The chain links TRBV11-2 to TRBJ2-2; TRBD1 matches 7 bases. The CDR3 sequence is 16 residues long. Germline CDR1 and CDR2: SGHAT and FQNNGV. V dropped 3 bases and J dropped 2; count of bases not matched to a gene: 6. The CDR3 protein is CASSFIGTANTGELFF. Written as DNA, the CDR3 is TGTGCCAGCAGCTTTATCGGGACAGCCAACACCGGGGAGCTGTTTTTT.